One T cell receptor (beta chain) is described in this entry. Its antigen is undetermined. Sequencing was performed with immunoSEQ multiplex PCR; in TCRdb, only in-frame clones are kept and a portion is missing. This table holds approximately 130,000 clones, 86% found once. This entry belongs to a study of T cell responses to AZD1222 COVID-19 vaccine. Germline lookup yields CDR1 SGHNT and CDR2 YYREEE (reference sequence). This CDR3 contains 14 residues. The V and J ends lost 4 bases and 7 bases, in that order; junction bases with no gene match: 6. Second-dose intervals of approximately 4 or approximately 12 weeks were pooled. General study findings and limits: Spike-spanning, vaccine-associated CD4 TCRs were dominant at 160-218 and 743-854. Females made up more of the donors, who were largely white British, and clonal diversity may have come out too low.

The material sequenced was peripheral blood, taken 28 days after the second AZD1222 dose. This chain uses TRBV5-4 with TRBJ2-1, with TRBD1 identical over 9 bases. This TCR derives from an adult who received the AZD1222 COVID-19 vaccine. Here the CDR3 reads CASSGTGIRNEQFF. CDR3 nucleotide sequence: TGTGCCAGCAGCGGGACAGGGATTAGGAATGAGCAGTTCTTC.